This TCR beta chain was observed in a study of regulatory T cells in long-lasting Graves disease. Study at large: Recently diagnosed Graves' patients had received antithyroid drugs for under 3 months.

Comments on this clonotype: Antigen unknown.

Findings and caveats of the study: The study found TRBV28, TRBJ1-2 and TRBJ2-5 favored in persistent disease.

Construction of TCR beta libraries relied on iRepertoire HTBI primers and on Arm-PCR targeting CDR3 regions. Via MiXCR, TCRdb re-called the multiplex PCR reads, giving one row per CDR3 protein. The sample consists of 300,000 to 450,000 distinct CDR3 sequences, 15% to 18% of them appearing once. V shed 5 bases and J shed 6 bases, with 17 bases lying between them. This CDR3 is 15 amino acids long. Time point noted: newly diagnosed GD, antithyroid drugs for less than 3 months. RNA from PBMCs was the source of the TCR library. The clonotype originates from a female donor with Graves disease. Material: peripheral blood mononuclear cells (PBMCs), obtained at new diagnosis, from a patient treated with antithyroid drugs. This chain joins TRBV12-3 or TRBV12-4 and TRBJ1-5; D ambiguous. CDR3 nucleotide sequence: TGTGCCAGCAGTCTCCGGGCCCTAAGGCTTCAGCCCCAGCATTTT. Its translation: CASSLRALRLQPQHF.